This T cell receptor (beta chain) was recovered during a study of Graves' ophthalmopathy and Graves' hyperthyroidism. Whole-study context: At the time of initial diagnosis and before any treatment, peripheral blood was collected.

The CDR3 covers 15 residues. Looked up from germline, CDR1 is SGHAT and CDR2 is FQNNGV. V was pared by 2 bases and J by 2 bases, with 5 bases of the junction left unmatched. The study amplified TCR beta CDR3 regions using RNA transcripts. An opening RT-PCR round employed HTBI primers and preceded a second-round multiplex PCR. TCRdb reprocessed the multiplex PCR reads with MiXCR, giving one entry per CDR3 protein. The sample shows 600,000 to 650,000 distinct CDR3 sequences, 20% to 25% of them seen only once. Study-level results: Blood also held most thyroid clonotypes expanded above 0.001 frequency.

This clonotype has a handful of counts. No antigen is known for it. V usage is TRBV11-2 and J usage is TRBJ2-5; TRBD2 matches at 7 bases. The clonotype comes from a woman in her late teens or twenties with stable Graves' hyperthyroidism. Some clones in this sample may be carry-over from other donors' samples. The material sequenced was peripheral blood. CDR3 sequence: CASSLSTGGQETQYF. For the CDR3, the DNA is TGTGCCAGCAGCTTATCGACGGGGGGACAAGAGACCCAGTACTTC.